The 32 T cell receptor beta chains in this list originate from one sample, sequenced in a study of blood T cell repertoires in COVID-19 (dated by TCRdb to the early 2020s). Library preparation employed the immunoSEQ multiplex PCR assay. TCRdb provides this immuneACCESS table in a form limited to in-frame rearrangements. Some clones are lacking; in checked studies, under half of them reflect an unresolved V gene, and why the rest are absent is not known. This sample holds approximately 200,000 clones; approximately 90% were observed only once. Roughly 2.8% of the sample comes from the top ten. Sequenced: peripheral blood. The receptors were sampled from a woman aged 25 to 39 with active or convalescent COVID-19.

The chain couples TRBV9 to TRBJ1-1; D is uncertain. The V gene's germline CDR1 is SGDLS and CDR2 YYNGEE. This CDR3 has 14 residues. Trimming took off 2 bases at V and 0 bases at J, with 8 bases between the two ends. The CDR3 bases are TGTGCCAGCAGCGTTGAGTCCATGAACACTGAAGCTTTCTTT. Translating gives CASSVESMNTEAFF.

This clone is a singleton in its sample. V and J are TRBV3-1 (or the pseudogene TRBV3-2) and TRBJ1-2; D not certain. Trimming took off 4 bases at V and 2 bases at J, with 14 bases between the two ends. Germline assignment: CDR1 LGHDT and CDR2 YNNKEL (reference sequence). The CDR3 is made up of 15 amino acids. The CDR3 here is CASSPRASSNYGYTF. DNA of the CDR3: TGTGCCAGCAGCCCGAGGGCCAGTTCAAACTATGGCTACACCTTC.

V is TRBV6-5 and J is TRBJ1-5; D is possibly TRBD1 (5 bases). CDR3 size: 15 residues. Germline values: CDR1 MNHEY, CDR2 SVGAGI. With 2 bases removed from V and 2 bases from J, the gap between germline ends came to 10 bases. The DNA for the CDR3 is TGTGCCAGCAGTTACATGCAGGGTGGCAATCAGCCCCAGCATTTT. This codes for CASSYMQGGNQPQHF.

CDR3 sequence reads: CASSLVRLAGTDTQYF. The CDR3 DNA reads as TGTGCCAGCAGCTTAGTTCGACTAGCGGGGACAGATACGCAGTATTTT. The genes are TRBV7-2 and TRBJ2-3; 11 positions agree with TRBD2. Germline V gives CDR1 SGHTA, CDR2 FQGNSA. CDR3 length equals 16 residues. The trim removed 1 base at V and 3 bases at J, leaving 3 bases unmatched.

As to this clone: Other DNA sequences of this sample code for an identical CDR3. The chain recombines TRBV6-6 with TRBJ1-6, with 7 bases fitting TRBD1. From germline, CDR1 is MNHNY and CDR2 SVGAGI (reference sequence). CDR3 length: 14 amino acids. J gave up 10 bases and V 3 bases, and 6 bases lay outside the gene matches. The CDR3 loop is CASSYSGGDSPLHF. Here the CDR3 DNA reads TGTGCCAGCAGTTATTCAGGGGGTGACTCACCCCTCCACTTT.

The chain employs TRBV10-1 and TRBJ1-1, with 7 bases aligning to TRBD1. Looked up from germline, CDR1 is WNHNN and CDR2 is SYGVQD (reference sequence). The length of the CDR3 is 14 residues. Germline trimming cut 3 bases from V and 0 bases from J; bases unmatched to any gene: 1. This CDR3 is CASSDGTVNTEAFF. Written as DNA, the CDR3 is TGCGCCAGCAGTGACGGGACAGTGAACACTGAAGCTTTCTTT.

This rearrangement joins TRBV28 to TRBJ2-7; the D gene is possibly TRBD2 (5 bases). Germline-derived CDR1 and CDR2 are MDHEN and SYDVKM. Trimming removed 3 bases from V and 2 bases from J, with 11 bases in between. The CDR3 is 14 residues long. CDR3: CASSFGAVPYEQYF. CDR3 coding DNA: TGTGCCAGCAGTTTTGGAGCGGTCCCCTACGAGCAGTACTTC.

This chain's CDR3 is CASSEFGEKLFF. In DNA, the CDR3 is TGTGCCAGCAGTGAATTCGGGGAAAAACTGTTTTTT. The chain uses TRBV2 and TRBJ1-4; D gene unclear. Per germline, CDR1 SNHLY and CDR2 FYNNEI. The V gene lost 2 bases and the J gene lost 8 bases, with 6 bases spanning the gap. This CDR3 region has 12 residues.

This rearrangement joins TRBV10-3 to TRBJ2-7; 12 nucleotides line up with TRBD1. V was pared by 2 bases and J by 5 bases, with 4 bases of the junction left unmatched. This CDR3 contains 15 residues. The germline CDR1 and CDR2 sequences are ENHRY and SYGVKD. The CDR3 loop is CAISEPGTGGHEQYF. The CDR3 region has the DNA TGTGCCATCAGTGAGCCCGGGACAGGGGGCCACGAGCAGTACTTC.

The chain is built from TRBV11-1 and TRBJ2-1, with D tentatively TRBD1 (5 bases). With 6 bases removed from V and 5 bases from J, the gap between germline ends came to 14 bases. This CDR3 has 14 residues. Per the germline V gene, CDR1 is SGHAT and CDR2 is FQDESV (reference sequence). DNA for the CDR3: TGTGCCAGCAGTGCTAGGACACCCAACAATGAGCAGTTCTTC. Translation: CASSARTPNNEQFF.

The chain employs TRBV15 and TRBJ2-5, with a weak D call TRBD2 (5 bases). V lost 7 bases and J 5 bases, leaving 17 bases between the germline ends. The CDR3 runs to 14 residues. Looked up from germline, CDR1 is LNHNV and CDR2 is YYDKDF (reference sequence). The CDR3 region is CATIGGGPGETQYF. The CDR3 region has the DNA TGTGCCACCATTGGTGGCGGGCCTGGGGAGACCCAGTACTTC.

This rearrangement joins TRBV11-2 to TRBJ1-5, with 10 bases aligning to TRBD1. Germline V CDR1 and CDR2: SGHAT, FQNNGV. Trimming at V came to 4 bases and at J to 9 bases, leaving 6 bases not matched to a gene. The CDR3 has 14 residues. CDR3 DNA sequence: TGTGCCAGCAGCTCGGGACAGGGGATGGGGCCCCAGCATTTT. Translating it yields CASSSGQGMGPQHF.

In DNA, the CDR3 is TGTGCCACCAGTGGGGGTGGACTAGCAAACTTCAATGAGCAGTTCTTC. Its translation: CATSGGGLANFNEQFF. The chain has TRBV24-1 and TRBJ2-1; 8 bases are a match to TRBD2. The CDR3 is made up of 16 amino acids. CDR1 and CDR2 from the germline V gene are KGHDR and SFDVKD. The J segment lost 6 bases and the V segment lost 5 bases, leaving 11 bases of the junction unmatched.

As concerns this clone: Different DNA sequences within this sample yield the same CDR3. The V and J genes are TRBV18 and TRBJ1-1; D ambiguous. Germline V gene data show CDR1 as KGHSH and CDR2 as LQKENI. The CDR3 is 14 amino acids. V was trimmed by 2 bases and J by 1 base, leaving 8 bases between them. This CDR3 is CASSPNRKNTEAFF. For the CDR3, the DNA is TGTGCCAGCTCACCAAACAGAAAGAACACTGAAGCTTTCTTT.

This clone came up once. V usage is TRBV30 and J usage is TRBJ1-5; D is unclear. V shed 0 bases and J shed 3 bases, with 6 bases lying between them. The germline gives CDR1 GTSNPN, CDR2 SVGIG (reference sequence). CDR3 length: 13 residues. This chain's CDR3 is CAWSVLFNQPQHF. CDR3 sequence (DNA): TGTGCCTGGAGTGTATTATTCAATCAGCCCCAGCATTTT.

The chain recombines TRBV11-3 with TRBJ2-2; no definite D call. The V and J ends lost 8 bases and 4 bases respectively, with 8 bases between them. The CDR3 has 12 residues. The germline V gene has CDR1 SGHNT and CDR2 YENEEA. The CDR3 DNA sequence: TGTGCCAGCTCTGGCATCACCGGGGAGCTGTTTTTT. This translates into CASSGITGELFF.

The chain is built from TRBV5-1 and TRBJ1-1; 9 bases match TRBD1. The CDR3 covers 14 residues. The V segment lost 3 bases and the J segment 4 bases; nucleotides outside the gene matches: 4. Germline assignment: CDR1 SGHRS and CDR2 YFSETQ. The CDR3 bases are TGCGCCAGCAGCTCCGGGACAGGGCTCACTGAAGCTTTCTTT. It codes for CASSSGTGLTEAFF.

The chain has TRBV5-1 and TRBJ1-4; D might be TRBD1 (6 bases). The CDR3 is 16 amino acids. Trimming removed 0 bases from V and 3 bases from J, with 12 bases in between. Germline V gene data show CDR1 as SGHRS and CDR2 as YFSETQ. Written as DNA, the CDR3 is TGCGCCAGCAGCTTGGGTGGGTACAGGGCTAATGAAAAACTGTTTTTT. Protein product: CASSLGGYRANEKLFF.

This clone was seen ten or more times. Other nucleotide sequences from this sample produce the same CDR3. V is TRBV7-9 and J is TRBJ1-1; no firm D call. The CDR3 totals 13 residues. The germline gives CDR1 SEHNR, CDR2 FQNEAQ (reference sequence). V was cut by 1 base and J by 0 bases, with 3 bases left in between. The CDR3 DNA follows: TGTGCCAGCAGCTTAGATATGAACACTGAAGCTTTCTTT. This sequence encodes CASSLDMNTEAFF.

V usage is TRBV3-1 (or the pseudogene TRBV3-2) and J usage is TRBJ2-5; the D is unclear. Germline CDR1 and CDR2: LGHDT and YNNKEL (reference sequence). The CDR3 is 14 amino acids. V was cut by 0 bases and J by 7 bases, with 12 bases left in between. The CDR3 loop reads CASSQDAAGRTQYF. The CDR3, as DNA: TGTGCCAGCAGCCAAGACGCAGCTGGGCGGACCCAGTACTTC.

The chain recombines TRBV27 with TRBJ1-6; D remains unclear. CDR1 and CDR2 (germline): MNHEY, SMNVEV (reference sequence). The CDR3 consists of 16 residues. V lost 3 bases and J 7 bases, leaving 16 bases between the germline ends. This CDR3 reads CASSLVPASRNSPLHF. Here the CDR3 DNA reads TGTGCCAGCAGTTTGGTCCCAGCGTCTCGGAATTCACCCCTCCACTTT.

There are many counts of this clone. This chain uses TRBV3-1 (or the pseudogene TRBV3-2) with TRBJ2-7, with 7 nucleotides matching TRBD1. Germline V lookup: CDR1 LGHDT, CDR2 YNNKEL (reference sequence). The CDR3 is 16 residues long. V trimming: 4 bases; J trimming: 0 bases; junction bases outside the gene matches: 9. CDR3 coding DNA: TGTGCCAGCAGCCTCGGACAGGCGACGTTCTCCTACGAGCAGTACTTC. Translated: CASSLGQATFSYEQYF.

CDR3 nucleotides: TGTGCCGGGTCCCAGGGGGCTAATTACGAGCAGTACTTC. This gives the protein CAGSQGANYEQYF. The genes are TRBV30 and TRBJ2-7; 8 bases match TRBD1. The germline V gene has CDR1 GTSNPN and CDR2 SVGIG (reference sequence). CDR3 length: 13 residues. Germline trimming cut 8 bases from V and 4 bases from J; bases unmatched to any gene: 10.

The rearrangement joins TRBV5-4 to TRBJ2-7; 8 nucleotides match TRBD1. J was trimmed by 6 bases and V by 0 bases; bases with no gene match: 8. CDR1 is SGHNT, CDR2 YYREEE, per germline (reference sequence). The CDR3 covers 15 residues. The CDR3 sequence is CASSLVQGALGEQYF. The CDR3 DNA is TGTGCCAGCAGCTTGGTCCAGGGGGCGCTAGGCGAGCAGTACTTC.

This chain links TRBV28 with TRBJ2-1; 7 nucleotides match TRBD2. J was trimmed by 3 bases and V by 6 bases; bases with no gene match: 11. CDR1 and CDR2 (germline): MDHEN, SYDVKM. This CDR3 contains 16 residues. The CDR3 bases are TGTGCCAGCAGCTCAATTAGCGGGCCCCGCTACAATGAGCAGTTCTTC. Amino acids: CASSSISGPRYNEQFF.

V is TRBV6-5 and J is TRBJ2-2; 7 bases are shared with TRBD1. CDR3 length equals 15 residues. Trimming cost V 5 bases and J 5 bases; bases outside gene matches: 8. CDR1 is MNHEY and CDR2 is SVGAGI in the germline V gene. The DNA of the CDR3 is TGTGCCAGCAGTAAACAGGGGTCGGGGACCGGGGAGCTGTTTTTT. Encoded protein: CASSKQGSGTGELFF.

The chain links TRBV6-5 to TRBJ2-1, with D maybe TRBD2 (5 bases). The CDR3 has 14 amino acids. V was clipped by 6 bases and J by 2 bases, with 11 bases between them. The germline V gene has CDR1 MNHEY and CDR2 SVGAGI. CDR3 region: CASSPYGTYNEQFF. CDR3 DNA sequence: TGTGCCAGCAGCCCCTACGGGACCTACAATGAGCAGTTCTTC.

The chain carries TRBV29-1 and TRBJ2-7; 9 bases agree with TRBD2. The CDR3 sequence is 16 residues long. The V gene end was trimmed by 0 bases and the J gene end by 2 bases; junction bases not matched to a gene: 8. The germline V gene has CDR1 SQVTM and CDR2 ANQGSEA. CDR3: CSVEEGPSGKTYEQYF. The CDR3 nucleotides read TGCAGCGTTGAAGAGGGGCCTAGCGGGAAGACCTACGAGCAGTACTTC.

The genes are TRBV5-4 and TRBJ2-7, with D unresolved. V lost 3 bases and J 5 bases, leaving 6 bases between the germline ends. Germline loops: CDR1 SGHNT, CDR2 YYREEE (reference sequence). The CDR3 covers 11 residues. In DNA, the CDR3 is TGTGCCAGCAGCTATAGAGACGAGCAGTACTTC. Translating gives CASSYRDEQYF.

V gene TRBV11-2 combines with J gene TRBJ2-5, with 11 bases that match TRBD2. The V segment lost 5 bases and the J segment 12 bases; nucleotides outside the gene matches: 5. Germline CDR1 SGHAT, CDR2 FQNNGV. There are 12 residues in the CDR3. The CDR3 sequence is CASSPTSGAKYF. CDR3 DNA sequence: TGTGCCAGCAGCCCGACTAGCGGGGCAAAGTACTTC.

The CDR3 nucleotides are TGTGCCACCAGCAGTGATCTCCCGGGACGGGGGAACATTCAGTACTTC. Translated: CATSSDLPGRGNIQYF. The rearrangement uses TRBV15 and TRBJ2-4; TRBD2 might be the D (6 bases). The germline V gene encodes CDR1 LNHNV and CDR2 YYDKDF (reference sequence). The CDR3 is 16 amino acids. Between the trimmed V and J ends, which lost 3 bases and 7 bases, there was a span of 19 bases.

V usage is TRBV13 and J usage is TRBJ2-7; D possibly corresponds to TRBD2 (6 bases). In germline, CDR1 is PRHDT, CDR2 FYEKMQ (reference sequence). V was shortened by 0 bases and J by 3 bases, with 24 bases between the two germline ends. This CDR3 is built from 19 residues. The CDR3 coding sequence is TGTGCCAGCAGCTTAGGAGGACTAAGGCCGGGAAGCCCCTACTACGAGCAGTACTTC. Encoded protein: CASSLGGLRPGSPYYEQYF.